This T cell receptor (beta chain) stems from a study of CD8+ T cells in alopecia areata. Study observations and caveats: Persistence of many expanded lesional clones was seen in scalp and blood during tofacitinib.

Sample treatment: oral pan-JAK inhibitor, 5-10 mg twice daily. Using a FACSAria, the CD4+ and CD8+ T cells were sorted from the PBMCs. In the case of this clone: What it binds is not known.

Extracted RNA was reverse transcribed into cDNA, the sequencing template. Profiling relied on immunoSEQ multiplex PCR, and the TCRdb table lists in-frame clones only, not all of them. The profile shows over 100,000 clones, less than 75% of them singletons. The sample consisted of CD8+ T cells sorted from blood, taken at week 24, from a patient treated with tofacitinib. The sequence was collected from a human donor with alopecia areata.

The CDR3 DNA is TGTGCCAGCAGCCTTGTAAGGAGCTCCTACGAGCAGTACTTC. It yields the protein CASSLVRSSYEQYF. The rearrangement uses TRBV6-4 and TRBJ2-7; D gene uncertain. V lost 6 bases and J lost 0, with 12 bases in between. The CDR3 runs 14 residues. Germline assignment: CDR1 MRHNA and CDR2 SNTAGT.